This T cell receptor beta chain was found in a study of T cell changes during pregnancy in multiple sclerosis (dated 2019 in TCRdb). Regarding the study in general: The study looked at changes in the T cell repertoire across pregnancy in women with multiple sclerosis.

About this clone itself: The antigen it recognizes is unknown. The sample holds no much larger clone one base away, and base qualities are not on file.

Library preparation was by the immunoSEQ multiplex PCR assay. Not all clones reach the TCRdb copy of this immuneACCESS table, which keeps in-frame sequences only. Checked studies attribute under half of the gap to unresolved V genes and leave the rest unexplained. Counted in this sample were roughly 60,000 clones; about 96% of them appeared once. The leading ten clones occupy 2.5% of the sample. CDR1 and CDR2, per the germline V gene (reference sequence), are SEHNR and FQNEAQ. The cysteine opens and the phenylalanine closes a CDR3 of 15 amino acids. Of all the DNA, just the CDR3 is kept, 45 bases in frame from base 1. Ends trimmed: V by 4 bases, J by 1 base; bases unmatched to a gene: 5.

The V gene is TRBV7-9 and the J gene is TRBJ2-5; 8 bases in between match TRBD1. Sequenced here: CD8+ T cells from peripheral blood mononuclear cells, sampled after pregnancy. The TCR comes from a female donor with multiple sclerosis, enrolled in a pregnancy study. The nucleotide sequence is TGTGCCAGCAGCTCACAGGGGGAAGTCCAAGAGACCCAGTACTTC. It translates to CASSSQGEVQETQYF.